This entry lists 30 T cell receptor beta chains sequenced from one sample in a study of blood T cell repertoires in COVID-19. The repertoire was sequenced with immunoSEQ multiplex PCR; TCRdb's copy has only in-frame clones and lacks some. The data contain about 57,000 clones, roughly 82% of them singletons. Sequenced: peripheral blood. These receptors came from a woman aged 55-69 years with acute or convalescent COVID-19.

J is TRBJ2-3 and V is TRBV27; D gene ambiguous. V lost 3 bases to trimming and J lost 0 bases, with 7 bases between them. There are 14 residues in the CDR3. Germline assignment: CDR1 MNHEY and CDR2 SMNVEV (reference sequence). The CDR3 protein is CASSLTPSTDTQYF. The CDR3 nucleotides read TGTGCCAGCAGTTTGACACCGAGCACAGATACGCAGTATTTT.

The chain employs TRBV13 and TRBJ2-1; TRBD2 matches at 8 bases. The germline V gene has CDR1 PRHDT and CDR2 FYEKMQ (reference sequence). J was trimmed by 10 bases and V by 5 bases; bases with no gene match: 16. CDR3 length: 16 amino acids. CDR3 loop: CASSGSGRVSRLEQFF. The CDR3 bases are TGTGCCAGCAGCGGGTCCGGGAGGGTAAGCAGACTCGAGCAGTTCTTC.

The CDR3 DNA reads TGTGCCAGCAGAAGTTTAGGGGGAGCTGAAGCTTTCTTT. Translated: CASRSLGGAEAFF. J is TRBJ1-1 and V is TRBV6-5; D is perhaps TRBD1 (6 bases). CDR3 length: 13 residues. The V end lost 6 bases, the J end lost 6 bases, and 14 bases lay between the germline ends. From germline, CDR1 is MNHEY and CDR2 SVGAGI.

This clone was seen just once. The V and J genes are TRBV5-1 and TRBJ2-1; tentatively, D is TRBD2 (6 bases). The germline CDR1 and CDR2 sequences are SGHRS and YFSETQ. V was clipped by 4 bases and J by 5 bases, with 16 bases between them. CDR3 length: 15 residues. CDR3 sequence: CASSGGGNLNNEQFF. The DNA of the CDR3 is TGCGCCAGCAGCGGTGGGGGGAATCTGAACAATGAGCAGTTCTTC.

In nucleotides, the CDR3 is TGCGCCAGCAGTAGACAGGGGGACACAGATACGCAGTATTTT. It yields the protein CASSRQGDTDTQYF. The gene calls are TRBV10-1 and TRBJ2-3; 9 nucleotides match TRBD1. The CDR3 has 14 amino acids. CDR1 is WNHNN, CDR2 SYGVQD, per germline (reference sequence). V shed 5 bases, J shed 2 bases, and the junction held 2 bases outside the gene matches.

This clone was seen more than once but under ten times. This chain connects TRBV2 to TRBJ1-1, with D perhaps TRBD1 (5 bases). Trimming cost V 6 bases and J 5 bases, with 7 bases left between them. Germline lookup yields CDR1 SNHLY and CDR2 FYNNEI. The length of the CDR3 is 11 residues. The CDR3 region is CASREGTEAFF. The CDR3 DNA follows: TGTGCCAGCAGGGAGGGGACTGAAGCTTTCTTT. The entire variable domain, with the rest obtained from reference TRBV2 and TRBJ1-1, is as follows: EPEVTQTPSHQVTQMGQEVILRCVPISNHLYFYWYRQILGQKVEFLVSFYNNEISEKSEIFDDQFSVERPDGSNFTLKIRSTKLEDSAMYFCASREGTEAFFGQGTRLTVV.

The V call is TRBV10-2, the J call TRBJ1-6; D perhaps matches TRBD1 (6 bases). Germline values: CDR1 WSHSY, CDR2 SAAADI. With 5 bases removed from V and 4 bases from J, the gap between germline ends came to 6 bases. This CDR3 is 13 amino acids long. CDR3 protein: CASSTGYNSPLHF. The CDR3 region has the DNA TGCGCCAGCAGTACAGGGTATAATTCACCCCTCCACTTT.

The rearrangement links TRBV11-2 to TRBJ1-4; D possibly corresponds to TRBD1 (5 bases). The CDR3 runs to 16 residues. Per the germline V gene, CDR1 is SGHAT and CDR2 is FQNNGV. V lost 5 bases and J lost 0, with 13 bases in between. CDR3 protein: CASSPRTTATNEKLFF. Written as DNA, the CDR3 is TGTGCCAGCAGCCCAAGGACAACCGCAACTAATGAAAAACTGTTTTTT.

The chain employs TRBV9 and TRBJ1-4, with TRBD1 matching over 11 bases. From germline, CDR1 is SGDLS and CDR2 YYNGEE. The CDR3 is made up of 13 amino acids. With V trimmed by 7 bases and J by 7 bases, 3 bases remained unmatched. The CDR3: CASAGTGGEKLFF. The CDR3 DNA reads as TGTGCCAGCGCCGGGACAGGGGGTGAAAAACTGTTTTTT.

The V call is TRBV5-1, the J call TRBJ1-4; tentative D call: TRBD1 (6 bases). The V end lost 2 bases, the J end lost 1 base, and 15 bases lay between the germline ends. CDR1 is SGHRS and CDR2 is YFSETQ in the germline V gene. The CDR3 is made up of 17 amino acids. CDR3 DNA: TGCGCCAGCAGCTTAACAGGGAATCGGCGAACTAATGAAAAACTGTTTTTT. Amino acids: CASSLTGNRRTNEKLFF.

The V call is TRBV30, the J call TRBJ1-5, with D perhaps TRBD1 (5 bases). The CDR3 consists of 14 residues. V was pared by 0 bases and J by 7 bases, with 13 bases between. Germline CDR1 GTSNPN, CDR2 SVGIG (reference sequence). CDR3 DNA sequence: TGTGCCTGGAGTGTAGGAGGGGTTGGCCAGCCCCAGCATTTT. Its protein product is CAWSVGGVGQPQHF.

The chain joins TRBV9 to TRBJ2-3; 7 nucleotides match TRBD2. The junction had 5 bases not matched to a gene; V was cut back by 0 bases and J by 1 base. The CDR3 is made up of 16 amino acids. Germline values: CDR1 SGDLS, CDR2 YYNGEE. The CDR3 spells CASSVVPGGGTDTQYF. In DNA, the CDR3 is TGTGCCAGCAGCGTAGTTCCGGGGGGAGGCACAGATACGCAGTATTTT.

The gene calls are TRBV5-1 and TRBJ1-2; D is possibly TRBD1 (6 bases). The CDR3 consists of 12 residues. V was clipped by 7 bases and J by 7 bases, with 14 bases between them. Per the germline V gene, CDR1 is SGHRS and CDR2 is YFSETQ. CDR3: CASRGGAGGYTF. CDR3 DNA sequence: TGCGCCAGCCGAGGGGGGGCGGGTGGCTACACCTTC.

This rearrangement joins TRBV5-1 to TRBJ2-3; TRBD2 is a possible D gene (6 bases). The CDR3 has 16 amino acids. Per the germline V gene, CDR1 is SGHRS and CDR2 is YFSETQ. Trimming removed 0 bases from V and 0 bases from J, with 11 bases in between. Here the CDR3 DNA reads TGCGCCAGCAGCTTGGATCGGGCGGGGAGCACAGATACGCAGTATTTT. Translated, it gives CASSLDRAGSTDTQYF.

This sequence joins TRBV30 and TRBJ1-5, with 7 bases aligning to TRBD1. The CDR3 loop spans 15 amino acids. Trimming at V came to 2 bases and at J to 2 bases, leaving 6 bases not matched to a gene. The germline V gene has CDR1 GTSNPN and CDR2 SVGIG (reference sequence). CDR3: CAWSTGDGRNQPQHF. CDR3 bases: TGTGCCTGGAGTACAGGGGACGGGCGCAATCAGCCCCAGCATTTT. Full variable domain (missing parts from reference TRBV30 and TRBJ1-5): SQTIHQWPATLVQPVGSPLSLECTVEGTSNPNLYWYRQAAGRGLQLLFYSVGIGQISSEVPQNLSASRPQDRQFILSSKKLLLSDSGFYLCAWSTGDGRNQPQHFGDGTRLSIL.

This clone was seen a few times. J is TRBJ2-7 and V is TRBV2, with TRBD1 matching over 9 bases. The germline gives CDR1 SNHLY, CDR2 FYNNEI. The CDR3 contains 19 residues. V shed 2 bases, J shed 5 bases, and the junction held 19 bases outside the gene matches. The DNA of the CDR3 is TGTGCCAGCAGTGAAACCTCTCTTACCGGGACAGGGATATCCCACGAGCAGTACTTC. Translation gives CASSETSLTGTGISHEQYF.

In its sample, this clone was seen once. The chain links TRBV4-1 to TRBJ2-1; 8 bases agree with TRBD2. Germline V gene sequence: CDR1 MGHRA, CDR2 YSYEKL. V shed 2 bases, J shed 8 bases, and the junction held 5 bases outside the gene matches. This CDR3 has 14 residues. Here the CDR3 reads CASSQWTSRDEQFF. The CDR3 nucleotides read TGCGCCAGCAGCCAATGGACTAGCCGGGATGAGCAGTTCTTC.

This chain uses TRBV11-2 with TRBJ2-7; 11 bases are a match to TRBD2. J gave up 4 bases and V 5 bases, and 13 bases lay outside the gene matches. Looked up from germline, CDR1 is SGHAT and CDR2 is FQNNGV. This CDR3 is built from 17 residues. The CDR3 reads CASSGRGLGLADYEQYF. The DNA of the CDR3 is TGTGCCAGCAGCGGGAGAGGTTTGGGACTAGCGGATTACGAGCAGTACTTC. Combining the CDR3 with reference TRBV11-2 and TRBJ2-7 gives the whole variable domain EAGVAQSPRYKIIEKRQSVAFWCNPISGHATLYWYQQILGQGPKLLIQFQNNGVVDDSQLPKDRFSAERLKGVDSTLKIQPAKLEDSAVYLCASSGRGLGLADYEQYFGPGTRLTVT.

J is TRBJ2-2 and V is TRBV7-3; no clear D. The CDR3 length is 13 residues. Germline-derived CDR1 and CDR2 are SGHTA and FQGTGA. Trimming took off 0 bases at V and 6 bases at J, with 5 bases between the two ends. CDR3 region: CASSLTPAGELFF. The CDR3, as DNA: TGTGCCAGCAGCTTAACTCCGGCCGGGGAGCTGTTTTTT. Full variable domain (rest looked up from reference TRBV7-3 and TRBJ2-2): GAGVSQTPSNKVTEKGKYVELRCDPISGHTALYWYRQSLGQGPEFLIYFQGTGAADDSGLPNDRFFAVRPEGSVSTLKIQRTERGDSAVYLCASSLTPAGELFFGEGSRLTVL.

The chain recombines TRBV5-1 with TRBJ2-2; 7 positions match TRBD1. V shed 4 bases, J shed 5 bases, and the junction held 5 bases outside the gene matches. Germline assignment: CDR1 SGHRS and CDR2 YFSETQ. This CDR3 region has 14 residues. CDR3 nucleotide sequence: TGCGCCAGCAGCACAGGGGATTTTACCGGGGAGCTGTTTTTT. Translation gives CASSTGDFTGELFF. Filled out from reference TRBV5-1 and TRBJ2-2, the complete variable domain reads KAGVTQTPRYLIKTRGQQVTLSCSPISGHRSVSWYQQTPGQGLQFLFEYFSETQRNKGNFPGRFSGRQFSNSRSEMNVSTLELGDSALYLCASSTGDFTGELFFGEGSRLTVL.

The chain joins TRBV6-2 or TRBV6-3 to TRBJ2-4, with 8 positions matching TRBD2. In germline, CDR1 is MNHEY, CDR2 SVGEGT. V shed 0 bases, J shed 4 bases, and the junction held 17 bases outside the gene matches. CDR3 length: 20 amino acids. DNA for the CDR3: TGTGCCAGCAGTTACTCACCGGGACTAGGAACCCCTATGGAAAAAAACATTCAGTACTTC. This gives the protein CASSYSPGLGTPMEKNIQYF.

The chain joins TRBV18 to TRBJ2-1, with 7 bases identical to TRBD1. The CDR3 length is 16 residues. Trimming at V came to 4 bases and at J to 0 bases, leaving 6 bases not matched to a gene. CDR1 is KGHSH and CDR2 is LQKENI in the germline V gene. CDR3 DNA sequence: TGTGCCAGCTCACAATACAGGGGAAGCTCCTACAATGAGCAGTTCTTC. Translated: CASSQYRGSSYNEQFF.

V usage is TRBV6-5 and J usage is TRBJ1-1, with D possibly matching TRBD1 (5 bases). Between the trimmed V and J ends, which lost 4 bases and 2 bases, there was a span of 11 bases. The CDR3 runs to 14 residues. CDR1 MNHEY and CDR2 SVGAGI come from the germline V gene. The CDR3 DNA sequence: TGTGCCAGCAGTTTCAGGGCCGAAAACACTGAAGCTTTCTTT. Residues: CASSFRAENTEAFF.

The chain links TRBV3-1 (or the pseudogene TRBV3-2) to TRBJ2-1; TRBD2 matches at 7 bases. In germline, CDR1 is LGHDT, CDR2 YNNKEL (reference sequence). V gave up 5 bases and J gave up 16 bases; unmatched junction bases: 14. The CDR3 contains 13 residues. This chain's CDR3 is CASSEAPRGVGFF. CDR3 DNA: TGTGCCAGCAGCGAAGCCCCTCGGGGGGTTGGATTCTTC.

The J gene is TRBJ2-6, the V gene TRBV7-8, with a weak D call TRBD1 (6 bases). Germline V CDR1 and CDR2: SGHVS, FQNEAQ. The CDR3 has 15 residues. V shed 4 bases and J shed 5 bases, with 12 bases lying between them. CDR3 region: CASSSLRGRANVLTF. Here the CDR3 DNA reads TGTGCCAGCAGCTCGCTCAGGGGAAGGGCCAACGTCCTGACTTTC.

This clone was picked up one time. J is TRBJ2-1 and V is TRBV5-1; 7 nucleotides align to TRBD2. Germline V gene data show CDR1 as SGHRS and CDR2 as YFSETQ. This CDR3 spans 15 amino acids. The V gene end was trimmed by 4 bases and the J gene end by 9 bases; junction bases not matched to a gene: 13. The CDR3 coding sequence is TGCGCCAGCAGCCCGGGACTACCCGCGTCCAGTGAGCAGTTCTTC. Amino acids: CASSPGLPASSEQFF.

CDR3 coding DNA: TGTGCCAGCAGCGCGTTGGGGGCCTTCAATGAAAAACTGTTTTTT. Its translation: CASSALGAFNEKLFF. The genes are TRBV9 and TRBJ1-4, with a weak D call TRBD1 (6 bases). The V end lost 3 bases, the J end lost 5 bases, and 14 bases lay between the germline ends. This CDR3 spans 15 amino acids. The germline CDR1 and CDR2 sequences are SGDLS and YYNGEE. Supplemented by reference TRBV9 and TRBJ1-4, the full variable domain reads DSGVTQTPKHLITATGQRVTLRCSPRSGDLSVYWYQQSLDQGLQFLIQYYNGEERAKGNILERFSAQQFPDLHSELNLSSLELGDSALYFCASSALGAFNEKLFFGSGTQLSVL.

V gene TRBV25-1 combines with J gene TRBJ2-1; D is uncertain. This CDR3 is built from 12 residues. Trimming stripped 3 bases from V and 8 bases from J, with 8 bases between. CDR1 is MGHDK, CDR2 SYGVNS, per germline. The CDR3: CASSENTHEQFF. The DNA of the CDR3 is TGTGCCAGCAGTGAGAACACCCATGAGCAGTTCTTC.

The gene calls are TRBV10-3 and TRBJ2-7; tentative D call: TRBD2 (6 bases). Germline values: CDR1 ENHRY, CDR2 SYGVKD. V lost 3 bases and J 4 bases, leaving 13 bases between the germline ends. The CDR3 has 14 residues. CDR3 sequence reads: CAISEWGVGYEQYF. The CDR3 nucleotides read TGTGCCATCAGTGAATGGGGGGTTGGGTACGAGCAGTACTTC.

V and J are TRBV7-9 and TRBJ1-1, with D maybe TRBD1 (5 bases). V lost 4 bases, J lost 0 bases, and 9 bases lay in between. Germline CDR1 and CDR2: SEHNR and FQNEAQ (reference sequence). This CDR3 has 14 residues. CDR3 amino acids: CASSSGHLNTEAFF. The CDR3, as DNA: TGTGCCAGCAGCTCCGGACACCTGAACACTGAAGCTTTCTTT.